This TCR beta chain comes out of a study of blood T cell repertoires in COVID-19. Background on the study: The samples span acute and convalescent COVID-19 from the United States, Italy and Spain. Sources were T cells, B-cell-depleted T cells, or PBMCs; the material itself was cDNA or gDNA.

In the study's own analysis: Counts of nucleated cells, estimated from reference gene primer amplification, were obtained. This table comes from immunoSEQ multiplex PCR, and its TCRdb copy is limited to in-frame clones, with some not included. V and J calls and clone size are copied from that table; D and trimming were computed from the DNA. The sample yields tens of thousands of clones, roughly 89% seen once. Germline V gene lookup returns CDR1 SGHRS and CDR2 YFSETQ. The CDR3 consists of 15 residues. The junction had 2 bases not matched to a gene; V was cut back by 1 base and J by 4 bases. The source is a woman of 80 years or more with acute or convalescent COVID-19. The J gene is TRBJ2-3, the V gene TRBV5-1, with 11 bases that match TRBD2. Sequenced: peripheral blood. CDR3 amino acids: CASSLTSGSSDTQYF. The CDR3 nucleotides read TGCGCCAGCAGCTTGACTAGCGGGAGTTCAGATACGCAGTATTTT.